A selection of T cell receptor beta chains follows, all from one sample in a study of T cells in tuberculosis. The data were produced by immunoSEQ multiplex PCR, yet TCRdb's version contains in-frame clones alone and is incomplete. Of roughly 59,000 clones listed, 81% are singletons. Sequenced: CD1b-GMM tetramer-negative cells sorted from PBMCs. These receptors originate from an adult woman with latent tuberculosis. The CDR3 runs from the conserved cysteine through the conserved F or W. D genes are given only for firm matches. A row's size may be missing; if present it is once, few, many or a size class.

>TRBV28|.|TRBJ1-1|.
TGTGCCAGCAATGGGGTAGAGGGAGCTTTCTTT
CASNGVEGAFF
>TRBV29-1|.|TRBJ2-3|.
TGCAGCGTAGGGAGTTCCGGGACAGATACGCAGTATTTT
CSVGSSGTDTQYF
>TRBV6-5|.|TRBJ1-4|TRBD1
TGTGCCAGCAGTTTGGGACAGGGGAGGACTAATGAAAAACTGTTTTTT
CASSLGQGRTNEKLFF
>TRBV5-4|.|TRBJ2-3|TRBD2
TGTGCCAGCAGCTCTAGGACTAGCGGGAGAAGGGATACGCAGTATTTT
CASSSRTSGRRDTQYF
>TRBV19|.|TRBJ1-1|TRBD1
TGTGCCAGTAGTATAGGGACAGGACAGGGGAACACTGAAGCTTTCTTT
CASSIGTGQGNTEAFF
>TRBV11-3|.|TRBJ1-1|.
TGTGCCAGCAACCCCAACAGTGAAGCTTTCTTT
CASNPNSEAFF
>TRBV6-1|.|TRBJ2-3|TRBD1
TGTGCCAGCAGTGAACTTACAGGGGGCCGCACAGATACGCAGTATTTT
CASSELTGGRTDTQYF
>TRBV11-2|.|TRBJ2-4|.
TGTGCCAGCAGCTTAGAGAGGGGGGGGGCGTTTGGCAAAAACATTCAGTACTTC
CASSLERGGAFGKNIQYF
>TRBV29-1|.|TRBJ1-2|.
TGCAGCGTTGAGGGCGGGGAGTATAACTATGGCTACACCTTC
CSVEGGEYNYGYTF
>TRBV7-2|.|TRBJ2-1|TRBD2
TGTGCCAGCAGCTTAGCTATAGCGGGAGGGATCATGAGCTCCTACAATGAGCAGTTCTTC
CASSLAIAGGIMSSYNEQFF
>TRBV28|.|TRBJ2-3|.
TGTGCCAGCAGCCCAGCGGGTCGCGCAGATACGCAGTATTTT
CASSPAGRADTQYF
>TRBV25-1|.|TRBJ1-6|.
TGTGCCAGCAGGAGGAGTGGACAGAAGCATTCACCCCTCCACTTT
CASRRSGQKHSPLHF
>TRBV28|.|TRBJ2-1|TRBD1
TGTGCCAGCGGGACAGGGGGCCACAATGAGCAGTTCTTC
CASGTGGHNEQFF
>TRBV6-1|few|TRBJ1-2|.
TGTGCCAGCAGTGAACTGACGATGGGGGCGGGCTATGGCTACACCTTC
CASSELTMGAGYGYTF
>TRBV15|once|TRBJ1-1|.
TGTGCCACCAGCAGAGGTTCAGGGGCCCCTATGAACACTGAAGCTTTCTTT
CATSRGSGAPMNTEAFF
>TRBV7-8|.|TRBJ1-6|.
TGTGCCAGCAGCTTACAGGGATCCTATAATTCACCCCTCCACTTT
CASSLQGSYNSPLHF